The 29 T cell receptor beta chains below all came from one sample that was sequenced in a study of Graves' ophthalmopathy and Graves' hyperthyroidism. RNA transcripts served as template for amplifying TCR beta CDR3 sequences. RT-PCR with HTBI primers came first, then second-round multiplex PCR. Via MiXCR, TCRdb re-called the multiplex PCR reads, giving one row per CDR3 protein. The sample shows under 250,000 distinct CDR3 sequences, under 30% of them seen only once. Sequencing input: peripheral blood. The receptors originated from a man in his forties or fifties with Graves' ophthalmopathy.

This CDR3 reads CASSPPRERAAQETQYF. The CDR3 DNA sequence: TGTGCCAGCAGTCCCCCCCGGGAAAGGGCCGCCCAAGAGACCCAGTACTTC. The chain has TRBV28 and TRBJ2-5, with D possibly being TRBD2 (5 bases). V dropped 5 bases and J dropped 1 base, with 20 bases sitting between them. This CDR3 has 17 amino acids. Looked up from germline, CDR1 is MDHEN and CDR2 is SYDVKM. The full variable domain, its missing parts supplied by reference TRBV28 and TRBJ2-5, is DVKVTQSSRYLVKRTGEKVFLECVQDMDHENMFWYRQDPGLGLRLIYFSYDVKMKEKGDIPEGYSVSREKKERFSLILESASTNQTSMYLCASSPPRERAAQETQYFGPGTRLLVL.

This clonotype was detected only a few times. The CDR3 nucleotides read TGTGCCAGCAGTGAGTACGGGGGTAGTTTGTACGAGCAGTACTTC. Residues: CASSEYGGSLYEQYF. This chain joins TRBV6-1 and TRBJ2-7, with D tentatively TRBD2 (6 bases). There are 15 residues in the CDR3. V was trimmed by 3 bases and J by 4 bases, leaving 16 bases between them. Per germline, CDR1 MNHNS and CDR2 SASEGT.

The chain uses TRBV7-2 and TRBJ2-7, with unresolved D. The CDR3 covers 13 residues. Germline values: CDR1 SGHTA, CDR2 FQGNSA. V lost 2 bases and J 2 bases, leaving 7 bases between the germline ends. The CDR3 DNA reads as TGTGCCAGCAGCTTAAGTCCGGCCTACGAGCAGTACTTC. Translated, it gives CASSLSPAYEQYF.

This clonotype came up many times. The chain uses TRBV4-1 and TRBJ2-7; TRBD2 aligns across 11 bases. The junction had 13 bases not matched to a gene; V was cut back by 3 bases and J by 3 bases. Germline CDR1 is MGHRA and CDR2 is YSYEKL. The CDR3 runs to 18 residues. The CDR3 DNA sequence: TGCGCCAGCAGCCATTGGCTGACCGGGACTAGCGGCAGCTACGAGCAGTACTTC. Amino acid sequence: CASSHWLTGTSGSYEQYF.

On this clonotype itself: The junction departs from germline at one end; a sequencing error may be responsible. The chain links TRBV6-1 to TRBJ2-5, with a tentative D call TRBD2 (7 bases). The CDR3 has 14 amino acids. Germline V gives CDR1 MNHNS, CDR2 SASEGT. The chain's CDR3 is CASSEGGDRETQYF. The CDR3 region has the DNA TGTGCCAGCAGCGAAGGGGGGGATCGAGAGACCCAGTACTTC.

This clonotype came up many times. This sequence joins TRBV14 and TRBJ2-5; the match to TRBD1 covers 7 bases. The V segment lost 1 base and the J segment 4 bases; nucleotides outside the gene matches: 6. CDR1 and CDR2 (germline): SGHDN, FVKESK. The CDR3 totals 15 residues. Here the CDR3 DNA reads TGTGCCAGCAGCCAAGGTGGGACAGCTCGAGAGACCCAGTACTTC. Its translation is CASSQGGTARETQYF.

This clonotype appeared many times. The chain couples TRBV7-9 to TRBJ2-7; TRBD2 matches at 11 bases. The CDR3 spans 16 residues. Germline V gene lookup returns CDR1 SEHNR and CDR2 FQNEAQ (reference sequence). V was pared by 1 base and J by 5 bases, with 7 bases of the junction left unmatched. As DNA, the CDR3 is TGTGCCAGCAGCTTAGGTCGTAGCGGGAGGGTCGACGAGCAGTACTTC. Translation gives CASSLGRSGRVDEQYF.

V usage is TRBV11-2 and J usage is TRBJ2-7; 13 bases line up with TRBD2. The CDR3 runs 18 residues. V trimming: 6 bases; J trimming: 5 bases; junction bases outside the gene matches: 16. CDR1 is SGHAT and CDR2 is FQNNGV in the germline V gene. CDR3 coding DNA: TGTGCCAGCAGTTTTTCCCCAGGACTAGCGGGAGTTCTGGACGAGCAGTACTTC. Its translation is CASSFSPGLAGVLDEQYF.

This clonotype was detected ten times or more. V gene TRBV27 combines with J gene TRBJ1-1, with TRBD1 matching over 8 bases. Germline V lookup: CDR1 MNHEY, CDR2 SMNVEV (reference sequence). The CDR3 sequence is 12 residues long. Losses at the gene ends were 8 bases for V and 1 base for J; bases not matched to a gene: 0. The CDR3 DNA sequence: TGTGCCAGCGGACAGGGGAACACTGAAGCTTTCTTT. This encodes CASGQGNTEAFF.

The rearrangement uses TRBV12-3 or TRBV12-4 and TRBJ2-5; 7 positions agree with TRBD1. The CDR3 length is 14 residues. Trimming at V came to 6 bases and at J to 2 bases, leaving 6 bases not matched to a gene. The CDR3 nucleotides are TGTGCCAGCAGCCGACAGGGTTCACAAGAGACCCAGTACTTC. Residues: CASSRQGSQETQYF.

This clonotype has a count of ten or more. In DNA, the CDR3 is TGTGCCAGCAGCCCCAATCCAGGACAGGGGAAGATTCAGTACTTC. Translation: CASSPNPGQGKIQYF. This rearrangement joins TRBV11-2 to TRBJ2-4; TRBD1 agrees at 9 bases. The germline gives CDR1 SGHAT, CDR2 FQNNGV. V lost 5 bases, J lost 10 bases, and 12 bases stayed unmatched. The CDR3 has 15 amino acids. Full variable domain (rest looked up from reference TRBV11-2 and TRBJ2-4): EAGVAQSPRYKIIEKRQSVAFWCNPISGHATLYWYQQILGQGPKLLIQFQNNGVVDDSQLPKDRFSAERLKGVDSTLKIQPAKLEDSAVYLCASSPNPGQGKIQYFGAGTRLSVL.

This clonotype occurred many times. The genes are TRBV20-1 and TRBJ1-6; possibly TRBD1 for D (5 bases). V gave up 6 bases and J gave up 7 bases, with 22 bases separating them. Germline-derived CDR1 and CDR2 are DFQATT and SNEGSKA (reference sequence). This CDR3 spans 16 amino acids. DNA of the CDR3: TGCAGTGCCGCAAGTGTGAGGGGCCCCGAGAATTCACCCCTCCACTTT. This gives the protein CSAASVRGPENSPLHF.

This clonotype occurred many times. The chain joins TRBV30 to TRBJ1-3, with D tentatively TRBD1 (6 bases). Germline V gene data show CDR1 as GTSNPN and CDR2 as SVGIG (reference sequence). The CDR3 length is 13 residues. V was cut by 2 bases and J by 5 bases, with 10 bases left in between. DNA for the CDR3: TGTGCCTGGAGTCCTACAGGGCGAAACACCATATATTTT. This codes for CAWSPTGRNTIYF.

V and J are TRBV6-5 and TRBJ1-1; D remains ambiguous. Germline V gene data show CDR1 as MNHEY and CDR2 as SVGAGI. The CDR3 loop spans 15 amino acids. V lost 4 bases, J lost 4 bases, and 16 bases lay in between. The DNA for the CDR3 is TGTGCCAGCAGTTCAGTTACGTGGGGATCCACTGAAGCTTTCTTT. Translation: CASSSVTWGSTEAFF.

This clonotype showed up many times. The chain has TRBV5-1 and TRBJ2-5; D unresolved. The ends were cut back, 4 bases at V and 0 bases at J, with 13 bases in the middle. Germline V gene lookup returns CDR1 SGHRS and CDR2 YFSETQ. The CDR3 contains 15 residues. The CDR3 DNA reads as TGCGCCAGCAGCCCTGGCGCAGCGTACCAAGAGACCCAGTACTTC. This sequence encodes CASSPGAAYQETQYF.

This chain uses TRBV7-2 with TRBJ1-1; D is ambiguous. Germline V gene sequence: CDR1 SGHTA, CDR2 FQGNSA. Deletions cut 4 bases from V and 2 bases from J, with 14 bases between. The CDR3 length is 15 residues. The CDR3 reads CASSSMLQKNTEAFF. The CDR3 DNA follows: TGTGCCAGCAGCTCCATGTTACAGAAAAACACTGAAGCTTTCTTT.

J is TRBJ1-1 and V is TRBV12-3 or TRBV12-4, with D possibly TRBD1 on 5 matching bases. This CDR3 is built from 13 residues. V lost 5 bases, J lost 10 bases, and 17 bases lay in between. The CDR3 loop reads CASSKSQGLVAFF. Here the CDR3 DNA reads TGTGCCAGCAGTAAATCTCAGGGTCTCGTAGCTTTCTTT.

This clonotype was counted ten times or more. J is TRBJ2-7 and V is TRBV7-9; D tentatively fits TRBD1 or TRBD2 (5 bases each). Trimming left V 3 bases short and J 0 bases short, with 15 bases between. CDR1 and CDR2 (germline): SEHNR, FQNEAQ (reference sequence). This CDR3 is 16 amino acids long. The CDR3, as DNA: TGTGCCAGCAGCTTCGACCGGGACGGACGCTCCTACGAGCAGTACTTC. It codes for CASSFDRDGRSYEQYF. The complete variable domain, with remaining parts taken from reference TRBV7-9 and TRBJ2-7, reads DTGVSQNPRHKITKRGQNVTFRCDPISEHNRLYWYRQTLGQGPEFLTYFQNEAQLEKSRLLSDRFSAERPKGSFSTLEIQRTEQGDSAMYLCASSFDRDGRSYEQYFGPGTRLTVT.

This clonotype was observed many times. The rearrangement joins TRBV14 to TRBJ2-7; TRBD2 matches 7 bases. The V segment lost 4 bases and the J segment 7 bases; nucleotides outside the gene matches: 13. The germline V gene has CDR1 SGHDN and CDR2 FVKESK. The CDR3 loop spans 15 amino acids. CDR3 DNA: TGTGCCAGCAGCCGCGTTGGCGGGAGAGCCCGAGAGCAGTACTTC. As protein: CASSRVGGRAREQYF.

This clonotype was seen at least ten times. The chain uses TRBV4-2 and TRBJ1-2; no firm D call. CDR3 length equals 15 residues. The V end lost 1 base, the J end lost 4 bases, and 13 bases lay between the germline ends. Germline assignment: CDR1 LGHNA and CDR2 YNFKEQ. The CDR3 nucleotides are TGTGCCAGCAGCCAAGCCCGCGGATTAGGCTATGGCTACACCTTC. It is translated as CASSQARGLGYGYTF.

This clonotype was recorded at least ten times. The gene calls are TRBV6-2 or TRBV6-3 and TRBJ2-2; D remains unclear. V was shortened by 3 bases and J by 0 bases, with 5 bases between the two germline ends. The CDR3 has 14 amino acids. The germline V gene has CDR1 MNHEY and CDR2 SVGEGT. Here the CDR3 reads CASSYGANTGELFF. As DNA, the CDR3 is TGTGCCAGCAGTTATGGAGCGAACACCGGGGAGCTGTTTTTT.

In this sample, this clonotype turned up many times. The chain uses TRBV10-3 and TRBJ2-2, with 7 bases that match TRBD2. Germline V lookup: CDR1 ENHRY, CDR2 SYGVKD. Germline trimming cut 0 bases from V and 4 bases from J; bases unmatched to any gene: 5. The CDR3 runs 16 residues. CDR3 sequence reads: CAISESPSGTTGELFF. In DNA, the CDR3 is TGTGCCATCAGTGAGTCACCTAGCGGAACCACCGGGGAGCTGTTTTTT.

This chain links TRBV12-3 or TRBV12-4 with TRBJ2-5; 9 bases map to TRBD2. The CDR3 runs 14 residues. V lost 6 bases and J lost 3; bases outside the gene matches: 5. CDR3 bases: TGTGCCAGCAGCCAGGTAGCGGGAGAAGAGACCCAGTACTTC. Translated, it gives CASSQVAGEETQYF.

This clonotype showed up many times. The V call is TRBV15, the J call TRBJ2-5; TRBD2 matches 7 bases. Germline CDR1 reads LNHNV; CDR2 reads YYDKDF (reference sequence). The V and J ends lost 2 bases and 5 bases, in that order; junction bases with no gene match: 5. The CDR3 has 14 residues. Here the CDR3 DNA reads TGTGCCACCAGCAGACTGGGAGGGCCCGAGACCCAGTACTTC. Translated: CATSRLGGPETQYF.

This clonotype was counted at least ten times. The chain is built from TRBV20-1 and TRBJ1-1, with D tentatively TRBD1 (5 bases). CDR1 and CDR2 (germline): DFQATT, SNEGSKA (reference sequence). V lost 3 bases and J 1 base, leaving 12 bases between the germline ends. The CDR3 spans 14 residues. The CDR3 region is CSASEGLGNTEAFF. The CDR3 DNA sequence: TGCAGTGCTAGTGAGGGGCTGGGGAACACTGAAGCTTTCTTT.

This clonotype came up many times. V is TRBV13 and J is TRBJ2-3; D is ambiguous. The CDR3 is made up of 16 amino acids. Per germline, CDR1 PRHDT and CDR2 FYEKMQ (reference sequence). The V gene lost 6 bases and the J gene lost 0 bases, with 16 bases spanning the gap. CDR3: CASSSLRILSTDTQYF. CDR3 bases: TGTGCCAGCAGTTCCCTACGGATCCTGAGCACAGATACGCAGTATTTT.

This clonotype was observed many times. The V and J genes are TRBV7-8 and TRBJ2-7; 10 bases are a match to TRBD2. CDR1 and CDR2 from the germline V gene are SGHVS and FQNEAQ. The CDR3 consists of 15 residues. V shed 4 bases, J shed 0 bases, and the junction held 3 bases outside the gene matches. CDR3 nucleotides: TGTGCCAGCAGCTCAGCTAGCGGGAGCTCCTACGAGCAGTACTTC. It encodes CASSSASGSSYEQYF.

This clonotype showed up many times. The chain employs TRBV19 and TRBJ1-5, with 8 bases matching TRBD1. The V and J ends lost 6 bases and 10 bases, in that order; junction bases with no gene match: 20. The germline CDR1 and CDR2 sequences are LNHDA and SQIVND (reference sequence). The CDR3 has 17 residues. The CDR3 nucleotides are TGTGCCAGTAGCGCCCTAAGGACAGGGAGGGGGAAGGGACCCCAGCATTTT. Amino acids: CASSALRTGRGKGPQHF.

This clonotype was counted many times. A much more abundant neighbour one base away suggests this may be a read error. Lacking the conserved final phenylalanine or tryptophan, this CDR3 likely reflects a read error. The genes are TRBV20-1 and TRBJ2-4, with D perhaps TRBD1 (7 bases). This CDR3 is built from 17 residues. In germline, CDR1 is DFQATT, CDR2 SNEGSKA (reference sequence). V shed 3 bases and J shed 1 base, with 19 bases lying between them. The CDR3 loop reads CSASGRGVLEAKNIQYL. The CDR3 DNA reads TGCAGTGCTAGTGGCAGGGGGGTATTGGAGGCCAAAAACATTCAGTACCTC.